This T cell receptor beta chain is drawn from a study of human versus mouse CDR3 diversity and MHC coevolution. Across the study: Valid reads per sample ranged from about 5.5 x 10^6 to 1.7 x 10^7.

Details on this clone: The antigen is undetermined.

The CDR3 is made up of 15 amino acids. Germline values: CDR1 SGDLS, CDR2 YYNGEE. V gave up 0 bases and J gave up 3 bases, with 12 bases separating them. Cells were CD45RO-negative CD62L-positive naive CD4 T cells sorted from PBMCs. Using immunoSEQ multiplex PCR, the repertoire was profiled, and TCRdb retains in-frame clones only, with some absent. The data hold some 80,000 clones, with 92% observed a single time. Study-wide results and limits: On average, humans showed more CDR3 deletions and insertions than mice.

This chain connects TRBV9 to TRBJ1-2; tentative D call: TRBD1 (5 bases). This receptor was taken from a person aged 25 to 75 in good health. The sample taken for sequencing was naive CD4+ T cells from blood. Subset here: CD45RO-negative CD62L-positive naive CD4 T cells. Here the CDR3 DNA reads TGTGCCAGCAGCGTAGGTGCTGGGGGGGACTATGGCTACACCTTC. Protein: CASSVGAGGDYGYTF. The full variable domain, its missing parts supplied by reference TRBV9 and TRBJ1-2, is DSGVTQTPKHLITATGQRVTLRCSPRSGDLSVYWYQQSLDQGLQFLIQYYNGEERAKGNILERFSAQQFPDLHSELNLSSLELGDSALYFCASSVGAGGDYGYTFGSGTRLTVV.